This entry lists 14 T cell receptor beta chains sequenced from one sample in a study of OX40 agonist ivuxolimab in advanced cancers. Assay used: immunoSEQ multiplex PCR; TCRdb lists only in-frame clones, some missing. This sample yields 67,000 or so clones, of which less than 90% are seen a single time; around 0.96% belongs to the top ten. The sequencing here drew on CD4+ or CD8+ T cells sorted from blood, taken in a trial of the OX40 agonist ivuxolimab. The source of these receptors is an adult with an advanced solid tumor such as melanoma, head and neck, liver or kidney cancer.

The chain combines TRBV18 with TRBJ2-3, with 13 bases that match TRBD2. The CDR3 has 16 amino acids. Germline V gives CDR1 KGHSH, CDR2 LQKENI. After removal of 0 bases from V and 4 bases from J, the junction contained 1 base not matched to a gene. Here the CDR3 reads CASSPPGLAGADTQYF. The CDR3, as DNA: TGTGCCAGCTCACCACCCGGACTAGCGGGGGCAGATACGCAGTATTTT.

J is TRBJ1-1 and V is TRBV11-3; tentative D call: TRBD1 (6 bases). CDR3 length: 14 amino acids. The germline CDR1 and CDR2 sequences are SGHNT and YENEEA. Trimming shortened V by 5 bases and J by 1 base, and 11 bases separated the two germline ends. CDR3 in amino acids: CASSPGQRNTEAFF. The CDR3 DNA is TGTGCCAGCAGCCCTGGACAGCGGAACACTGAAGCTTTCTTT.

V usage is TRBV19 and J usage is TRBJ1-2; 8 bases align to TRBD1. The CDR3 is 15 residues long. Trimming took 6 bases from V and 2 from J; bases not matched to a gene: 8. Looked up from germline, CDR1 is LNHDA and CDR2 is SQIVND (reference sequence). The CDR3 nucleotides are TGTGCCAGTAGACCGGACAGGGACCGAAACTATGGCTACACCTTC. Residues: CASRPDRDRNYGYTF.

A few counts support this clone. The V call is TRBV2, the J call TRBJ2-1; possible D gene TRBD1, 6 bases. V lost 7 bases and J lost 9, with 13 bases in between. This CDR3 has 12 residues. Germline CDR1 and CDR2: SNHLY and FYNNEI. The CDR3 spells CASTSDSPEQFF. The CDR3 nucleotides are TGTGCCAGCACCTCGGACAGTCCTGAGCAGTTCTTC.

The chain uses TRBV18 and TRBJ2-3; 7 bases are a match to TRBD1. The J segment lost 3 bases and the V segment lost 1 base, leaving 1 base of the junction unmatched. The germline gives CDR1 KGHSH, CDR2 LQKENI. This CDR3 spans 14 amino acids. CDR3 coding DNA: TGTGCCAGCTCACCACGACAGGGAACAGATACGCAGTATTTT. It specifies CASSPRQGTDTQYF.

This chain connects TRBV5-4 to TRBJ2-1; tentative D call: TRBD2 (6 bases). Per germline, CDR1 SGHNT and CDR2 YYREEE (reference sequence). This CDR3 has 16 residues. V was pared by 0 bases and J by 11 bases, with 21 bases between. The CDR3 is CASSLVVGRGSRKQFF. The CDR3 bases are TGTGCCAGCAGCTTGGTTGTTGGACGGGGGTCTCGGAAGCAGTTCTTC.

The CDR3 DNA is TGTGCCAGCAGCCCAACGGGTCGACGAAGGGCCATTCAGTACTTC. Encoded protein: CASSPTGRRRAIQYF. The chain links TRBV7-2 to TRBJ2-4, with no clear D. Trimming stripped 5 bases from V and 9 bases from J, with 20 bases between. Per germline, CDR1 SGHTA and CDR2 FQGNSA. The CDR3 contains 15 residues.

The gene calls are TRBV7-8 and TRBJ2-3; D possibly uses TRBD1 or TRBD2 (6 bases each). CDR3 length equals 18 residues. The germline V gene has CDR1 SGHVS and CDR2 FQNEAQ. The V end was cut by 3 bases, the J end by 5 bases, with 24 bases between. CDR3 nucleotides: TGTGCCAGCAGCTTGGCCCCGAGCGGACACGGGGGCGTAGATACGCAGTATTTT. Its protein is CASSLAPSGHGGVDTQYF.

CDR3 loop: CASSGGQVEVGAFF. The CDR3 DNA sequence: TGTGCCAGCAGCGGGGGACAGGTCGAGGTCGGAGCTTTCTTT. The chain couples TRBV28 to TRBJ1-1; TRBD1 agrees at 8 bases. Losses at the gene ends were 6 bases for V and 10 bases for J; bases not matched to a gene: 13. CDR3 length equals 14 residues. From germline, CDR1 is MDHEN and CDR2 SYDVKM.

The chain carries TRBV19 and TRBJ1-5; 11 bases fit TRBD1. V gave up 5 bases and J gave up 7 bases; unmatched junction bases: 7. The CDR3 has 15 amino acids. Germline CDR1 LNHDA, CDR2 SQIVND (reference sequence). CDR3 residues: CASSQGTGGGQPQHF. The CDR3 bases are TGTGCCAGTAGTCAAGGGACAGGGGGAGGGCAGCCCCAGCATTTT.

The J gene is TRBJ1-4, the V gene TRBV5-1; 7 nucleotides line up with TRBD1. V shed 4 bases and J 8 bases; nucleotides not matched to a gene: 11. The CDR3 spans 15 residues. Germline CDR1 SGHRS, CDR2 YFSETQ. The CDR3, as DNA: TGCGCCAGCAGCCTAACGACAGGGCAACCGGAAAAACTGTTTTTT. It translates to CASSLTTGQPEKLFF.

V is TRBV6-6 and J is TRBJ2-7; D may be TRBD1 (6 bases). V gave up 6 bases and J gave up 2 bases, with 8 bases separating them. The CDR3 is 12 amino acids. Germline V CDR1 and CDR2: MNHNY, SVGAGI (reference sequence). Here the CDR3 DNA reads TGTGCCAGCAGCAGACAGGCCTACGAGCAGTACTTC. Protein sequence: CASSRQAYEQYF.

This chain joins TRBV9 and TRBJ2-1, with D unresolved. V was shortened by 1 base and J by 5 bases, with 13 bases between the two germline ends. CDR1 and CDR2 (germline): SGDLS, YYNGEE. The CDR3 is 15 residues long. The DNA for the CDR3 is TGTGCCAGCAGCGTAACGGCGTCCGAGAACAATGAGCAGTTCTTC. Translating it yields CASSVTASENNEQFF.

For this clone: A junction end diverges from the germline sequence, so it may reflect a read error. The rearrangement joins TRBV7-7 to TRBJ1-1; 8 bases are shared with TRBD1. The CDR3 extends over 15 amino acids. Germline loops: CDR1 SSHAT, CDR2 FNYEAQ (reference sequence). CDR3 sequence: CASSLGQGANTEAFF. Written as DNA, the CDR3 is TGTGCTAGCAGCTTAGGTCAGGGGGCGAACACTGAAGCTTTCTTT.